The subject of this entry is one T cell receptor (beta chain). These data originate in a study of T cells after somatic rescue of genetic block. Germline CDR1 reads MNHNS; CDR2 reads SASEGT. This CDR3 has 15 amino acids. Trimming took off 6 bases at V and 0 bases at J, with 11 bases between the two ends. The table came from immunoSEQ multiplex PCR; TCRdb's copy has only in-frame clones and leaves some out. The sample shows around 67,000 clones, roughly 90% of them seen only once. This TCR came from a man aged 25-40 years. The rearrangement links TRBV6-1 to TRBJ2-2; either TRBD1 or TRBD2 may supply D (6 bases each). Sequencing input: peripheral blood mononuclear cells (PBMCs). CDR3 residues: CASREGGANTGELFF. The CDR3 nucleotides are TGTGCCAGCAGGGAGGGGGGTGCGAACACCGGGGAGCTGTTTTTT.